Listed below are T cell receptor beta chains from one sample, sequenced in a study of blood T cells in healthy people across ages. MiXCR, applied by TCRdb to the 5' RACE reads, yields one record per CDR3 protein. Among about 690,000 distinct CDR3 sequences, roughly two fifths were seen once, and the ten largest hold around 32%. Sequenced sample: blood. The receptors were sampled from a man aged 80 or over in good health. CDR3s include the opening cysteine and the closing phenylalanine or tryptophan.

TRBV5-8	TRBJ2-5	CACPRTGGVRETQYF
TRBV29-1	TRBJ1-5	CSVNQGGSNQPQHF
TRBV6-6	TRBJ2-2	CASGRDRGSAGELFF
TRBV25-1	TRBJ2-5	CASTGQPIYNEQYF
TRBV19	-	CASKDSFNEQYF
TRBV6-2/TRBV6-3	TRBJ2-7	CASSHRDRWPFEQYF
TRBV5-1	TRBJ2-1	CASSLSTGSYNEQFF
TRBV19	TRBJ1-4	CASTPTGDNEKLFF
TRBV11-2	TRBJ2-3	CASSLAGTRTTDTQYF
TRBV12-5	TRBJ2-1	CASGLGDRGYNEQFF
TRBV15	TRBJ2-3	CAKRGGWPDTQYF
TRBV4-3	TRBJ2-7	CASSQGRSRNEQYF
TRBV7-8	TRBJ2-1	CASSSPGQAYNEQFF
TRBV30	TRBJ1-2	CAWSTGLFYGYTF
TRBV3-1	TRBJ2-3	CASSSSGTSGGTSTDTQYF
TRBV9	TRBJ2-3	CASSADGASTDTQYF
TRBV20-1	TRBJ2-3	CSARDPRDTSTDTQYF
TRBV7-9	TRBJ2-5	CASTTTEDPLVTQYF
TRBV7-2	TRBJ2-5	CASSLGAGGETQYF
TRBV18	TRBJ2-6	CASSPQGITSGANVLTF
TRBV14	TRBJ2-5	CASSLGGSGFQETQYF
TRBV6-2/TRBV6-3	TRBJ2-1	CATRPGTGSYNERYF
TRBV7-2	TRBJ1-1	CASSSGIEAFF
TRBV29-1	TRBJ2-1	CSVTGTSGKGEQFF
TRBV4-1	TRBJ2-3	CASSPPSGGSDTQYF
TRBV27	TRBJ1-2	CASSRQGMNYGYTF
TRBV5-1	TRBJ2-3	CASSLADPRGDTQYF
TRBV6-2/TRBV6-3	TRBJ2-1	CASRTGSEQFF
TRBV3-1	TRBJ2-5	CASSRKLAGFQQETQYF
TRBV7-9	TRBJ2-1	CASSLDHIGEQFF
TRBV7-2	TRBJ1-6	CASSLTRTGSPLHF
TRBV5-1	TRBJ2-6	CASNSSIGGNSGANVLTF
TRBV3-1	TRBJ2-5	CASSQRQETQYF
TRBV7-9	TRBJ2-5	CASSFVQNQETQYF
TRBV7-9	TRBJ2-3	CASSDRGRGSDTQYF
TRBV6-6	TRBJ2-3	CASRGQGSDTQYF
TRBV20-1	TRBJ2-7	CSASPFRPYEQYF
TRBV29-1	TRBJ2-3	CSVDGGAETSTDTQYF
TRBV28	TRBJ2-1	CASSQTGPWMNEQFF
TRBV10-2	TRBJ2-5	CAGSYSGGALQETQYF
TRBV12-3/TRBV12-4	TRBJ2-2	CASSLRATGELFF
TRBV7-6	TRBJ1-1	CASSPRDRVAAFF
TRBV7-9	TRBJ1-5	CASSRDTSALGNQPQHF
TRBV2	TRBJ1-6	CASSGQGASPLHF
TRBV7-2	-	CASSLVSHEQYF
TRBV12-3/TRBV12-4	TRBJ1-4	CASSPSPQTGANEKLFF
TRBV6-5	TRBJ2-7	CASSSLVRANEQYF
TRBV7-2	TRBJ2-5	CASSLARTGGETQYF
TRBV6-2/TRBV6-3	TRBJ2-6	CASTLRGDSSGANVLTF
TRBV28	TRBJ1-2	CASSSHGGGSGANYGYTF
TRBV7-3	TRBJ2-1	CASSFSSGVYNEQFF
TRBV7-2	TRBJ2-5	CASSPQGQQETQYF
TRBV28	TRBJ2-2	CASSPQPGQGAGELFF
TRBV20-1	TRBJ2-2	CSARPSLAANTGELFF
TRBV20-1	TRBJ2-1	CSARVTSAYNEQFF